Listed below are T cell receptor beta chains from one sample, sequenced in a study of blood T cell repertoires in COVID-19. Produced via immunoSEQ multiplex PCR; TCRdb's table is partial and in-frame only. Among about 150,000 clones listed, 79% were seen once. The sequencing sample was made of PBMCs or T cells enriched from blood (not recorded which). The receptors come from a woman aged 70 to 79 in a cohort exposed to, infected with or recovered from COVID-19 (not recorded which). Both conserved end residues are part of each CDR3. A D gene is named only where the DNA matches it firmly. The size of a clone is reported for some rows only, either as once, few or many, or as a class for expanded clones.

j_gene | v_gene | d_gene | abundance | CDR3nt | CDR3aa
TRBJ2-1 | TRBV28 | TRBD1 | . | TGTGCCAGCAGTCCCATTCGTGGGACAGGTTACAATGAGCAGTTCTTC | CASSPIRGTGYNEQFF
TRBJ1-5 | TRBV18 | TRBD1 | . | TGTGCCAGCAGGGACAGTTATAGCAATCAGCCCCAGCATTTT | CASRDSYSNQPQHF
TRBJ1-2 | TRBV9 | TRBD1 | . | TGTGCCAGCAGCCCCCGGGACAGGCCTAACTATGGCTACACCTTC | CASSPRDRPNYGYTF
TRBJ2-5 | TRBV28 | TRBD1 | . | TGTGCCAGCAGTTCGGGACAGGCCCAAGAGACCCAGTACTTC | CASSSGQAQETQYF
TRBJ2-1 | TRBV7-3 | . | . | TGTGCCAGCAGCCCCTTGGGTTCGGGAACCATGGGTTACAATGAGCAGTTCTTC | CASSPLGSGTMGYNEQFF
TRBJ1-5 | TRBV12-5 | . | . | TGTGCTAGTGGTCTACCTAATCAGCCCCAGCATTTT | CASGLPNQPQHF
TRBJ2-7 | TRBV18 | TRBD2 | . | TGTGCCAGCTCACCTTTAGGGACTAGCGGCCAGAGCTCCTACGAGCAGTACTTC | CASSPLGTSGQSSYEQYF
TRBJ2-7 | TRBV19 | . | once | TGTGCCAGTAGTATGGCCCCCAGGGGCACGGGCGAGCAGTACTTC | CASSMAPRGTGEQYF
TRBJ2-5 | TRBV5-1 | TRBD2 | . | TGCGCCAGCAGCTTAGGACTAGCGGGAGAGACCCAGTACTTC | CASSLGLAGETQYF
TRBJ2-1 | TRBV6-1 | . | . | TGTGCCAGCAGTGAAAGGGGACTCTCCTACAATGAGCAGTTCTTC | CASSERGLSYNEQFF
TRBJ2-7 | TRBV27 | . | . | TGTGCCACCGCTAGCTCAGACTACGAGCAGTACTTC | CATASSDYEQYF
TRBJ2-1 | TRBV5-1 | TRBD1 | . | TGCGCCAGCAGCTTGGGCCCGGGACAGACCGAGCAGTTCTTC | CASSLGPGQTEQFF
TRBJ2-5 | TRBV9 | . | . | TGTGCCAGCAGCACCTCTAGTAACTTACAAGAGACCCAGTACTTC | CASSTSSNLQETQYF
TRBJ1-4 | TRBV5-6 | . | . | TGTGCCAGCAGCTTGTTAGGAGAAGAAAAACTGTTTTTT | CASSLLGEEKLFF
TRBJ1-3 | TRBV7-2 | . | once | TGTGCCAGCAGCTCGCAGTACTCTGGAAACACCATATATTTT | CASSSQYSGNTIYF
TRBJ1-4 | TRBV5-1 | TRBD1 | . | TGCGCCAGCAGCTTGGGGACAGGGGGTGAAAAACTGTTTTTT | CASSLGTGGEKLFF
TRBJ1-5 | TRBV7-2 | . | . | TGTGCCAGCAGCTTAACGGCAGGGCTTAATCAGCCCCAGCATTTT | CASSLTAGLNQPQHF
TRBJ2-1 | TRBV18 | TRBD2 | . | TGTGCCAGCTCACGAGGACTAGCGGGAGGGCCAGAGGGGCAGTTCTTC | CASSRGLAGGPEGQFF
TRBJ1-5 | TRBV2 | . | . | TGTGCCAGCAGTGAAGATCTACAGGGCAATCAGCCCCAGCATTTT | CASSEDLQGNQPQHF
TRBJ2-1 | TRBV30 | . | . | TGTGCCTGGAGTCTCCAGGTCGGTGAGCAGTTCTTC | CAWSLQVGEQFF
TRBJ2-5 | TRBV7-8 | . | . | TGTGCCAGCAGCCCGGAGGGAAGGACCCAGTACTTC | CASSPEGRTQYF
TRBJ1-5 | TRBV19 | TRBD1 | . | TGTGCCAGTAGTACCGGGACAGGGCACAATCAGCCCCAGCATTTT | CASSTGTGHNQPQHF
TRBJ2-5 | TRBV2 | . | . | TGTGCCAGCAGTGAGTCGGTTGGGGGCCCGGAGACCCAGTACTTC | CASSESVGGPETQYF
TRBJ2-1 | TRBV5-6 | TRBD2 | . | TGTGCCAGCATACGACTAGCGGACTACAATGAGCAGTTCTTC | CASIRLADYNEQFF
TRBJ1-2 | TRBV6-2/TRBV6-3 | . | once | TGTGCCAGCAGCCTACAGGCCCCCTATGGCTACACCTTC | CASSLQAPYGYTF
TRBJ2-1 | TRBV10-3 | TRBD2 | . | TGTGCCATCCAGTCTAGCGGGAGGGCGCTGGAGCAGTTCTTC | CAIQSSGRALEQFF
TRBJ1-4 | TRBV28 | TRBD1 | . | TGTGCCAGCTGTGACAGGGTTAATGAAAAACTGTTTTTT | CASCDRVNEKLFF
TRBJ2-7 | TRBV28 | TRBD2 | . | TGTGCCAGCAGGCTAGGGACTAGCGGGAGGTTGGACGAGCAGTACTTC | CASRLGTSGRLDEQYF
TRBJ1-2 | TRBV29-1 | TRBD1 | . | TGCAGCGTTGAACGGACAGGGCATGGCTACACCTTC | CSVERTGHGYTF
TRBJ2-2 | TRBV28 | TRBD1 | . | TGTGCCAGCAGTTCGGGACAGGGAATCACCGGGGAGCTGTTTTTT | CASSSGQGITGELFF
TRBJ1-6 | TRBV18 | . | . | TGTGCCAGCTCACCCACCGCTGGGGAGAATTCACCCCTCCACTTT | CASSPTAGENSPLHF
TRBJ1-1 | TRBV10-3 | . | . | TGTGCCATCAGTGAGTTCGGTAGCGACACTGAAGCTTTCTTT | CAISEFGSDTEAFF
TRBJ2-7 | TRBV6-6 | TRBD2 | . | TGTGCCAGCACCGTGGGAGGGGACGAGCAGTACTTC | CASTVGGDEQYF
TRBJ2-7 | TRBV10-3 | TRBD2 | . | TGTGCCATCAGTCCGGGCGGGGGGTACGAGCAGTACTTC | CAISPGGGYEQYF
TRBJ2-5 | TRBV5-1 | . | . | TGCGCCAGCAGCTATACAGGCGATGAGACCCAGTACTTC | CASSYTGDETQYF
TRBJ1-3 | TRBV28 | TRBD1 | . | TGTGCCAGCAGTTTTTTGACAGGGGAAAACACCATATATTTT | CASSFLTGENTIYF
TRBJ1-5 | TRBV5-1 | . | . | TGCGCCAGCAGCTTTGGGACTGGGGATCAGCCCCAGCATTTT | CASSFGTGDQPQHF
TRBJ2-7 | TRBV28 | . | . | TGTGCCAGCAGTTTAGGACTGTCTCCTGGCGAGCAGTACTTC | CASSLGLSPGEQYF
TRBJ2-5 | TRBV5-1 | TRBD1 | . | TGCGCCAGCAGACTTGGGACAGGGGAGTGGGAGACCCAGTACTTC | CASRLGTGEWETQYF
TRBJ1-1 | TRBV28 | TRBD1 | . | TGTGCCAGCAGTTGGGGACAGACCTATGAAGCTTTCTTT | CASSWGQTYEAFF
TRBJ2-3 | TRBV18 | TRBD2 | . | TGTGCCAGCTCACCACTAGCGGGAGGGACAGATACGCAGTATTTT | CASSPLAGGTDTQYF
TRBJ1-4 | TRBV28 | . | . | TGTGCCAGCACCGGGGGACGGGAAAAACTGTTTTTT | CASTGGREKLFF
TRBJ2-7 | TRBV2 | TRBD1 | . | TGTGCCAGCAGTGTCGCCGGGACAGGATACCACGAGCAGTACTTC | CASSVAGTGYHEQYF
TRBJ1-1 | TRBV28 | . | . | TGTGCCAGCAGTTTAGCGGGTTTAGGAAACACTGAAGCTTTCTTT | CASSLAGLGNTEAFF
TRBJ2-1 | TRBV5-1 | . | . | TGCGCCAGCAGCTTGTTCCTAGGGGCGCTAGGGGAGCAGTTCTTC | CASSLFLGALGEQFF
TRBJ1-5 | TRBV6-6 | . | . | TGTGCCAGCAGTCGGGACTATGGCAATCAGCCCCAGCATTTT | CASSRDYGNQPQHF